Presented here are 29 T cell receptor beta chains from one specimen sequenced in a study of blood T cell repertoires in COVID-19. Sequenced by immunoSEQ multiplex PCR; TCRdb stores in-frame clones only, minus some. The data contain about 280,000 clones, about 88% of them singletons. The material sequenced was peripheral blood. The receptors shown here come from a woman in her 70s with COVID-19, enrolled during active disease.

V and J are TRBV7-8 and TRBJ1-5; no clear D gene. The CDR3 is made up of 14 amino acids. The germline CDR1 and CDR2 sequences are SGHVS and FQNEAQ. Trimming removed 0 bases at V and 4 bases at J, with 7 bases between. CDR3 sequence reads: CASSLAERNQPQHF. The CDR3, as DNA: TGTGCCAGCAGCTTAGCTGAGAGGAATCAGCCCCAGCATTTT.

V is TRBV18 and J is TRBJ1-1; weak D call: TRBD1 (6 bases). The CDR3 totals 15 residues. Germline lookup yields CDR1 KGHSH and CDR2 LQKENI. V lost 3 bases and J 2 bases, leaving 13 bases between the germline ends. CDR3 sequence reads: CASSPGRGQNTEAFF. Here the CDR3 DNA reads TGTGCCAGCTCACCTGGCAGGGGCCAAAACACTGAAGCTTTCTTT.

The J gene is TRBJ2-1, the V gene TRBV2, with 8 bases that match TRBD2. The CDR3 totals 14 residues. V shed 7 bases, J shed 6 bases, and the junction held 8 bases outside the gene matches. Germline CDR1 and CDR2: SNHLY and FYNNEI. CDR3 nucleotides: TGTGCCAGCATTCGGCTAGCGGGTGGCAATGAGCAGTTCTTC. Residues: CASIRLAGGNEQFF.

The gene calls are TRBV5-4 and TRBJ2-5; weak D call: TRBD1 (5 bases). This CDR3 is built from 14 residues. The germline V and J ends were trimmed by 1 base and 1 base, with 8 bases remaining between them. Germline CDR1 is SGHNT and CDR2 is YYREEE (reference sequence). The CDR3 spells CASSLSQAQETQYF. The CDR3 coding sequence is TGTGCCAGCAGCTTGTCACAGGCCCAAGAGACCCAGTACTTC.

The CDR3 DNA follows: TGCGCCAGCAGCCGGTATAGACAGGGAGACCCCTATGGCTACACCTTC. Translation gives CASSRYRQGDPYGYTF. The chain couples TRBV4-3 to TRBJ1-2, with 7 bases identical to TRBD1. The germline V gene encodes CDR1 LGHNA and CDR2 YSLEER. CDR3 length: 16 amino acids. Germline trimming cut 4 bases from V and 4 bases from J; bases unmatched to any gene: 12.

This chain joins TRBV6-6 and TRBJ1-1; weak D call: TRBD1 (6 bases). This CDR3 comprises 12 residues. V was cut by 6 bases and J by 6 bases, with 11 bases left in between. Germline CDR1 is MNHNY and CDR2 is SVGAGI (reference sequence). CDR3: CASRTQGSEAFF. As DNA, the CDR3 is TGTGCCAGCAGGACCCAGGGGTCTGAAGCTTTCTTT.

The chain recombines TRBV5-1 with TRBJ2-3; 11 nucleotides align to TRBD1. V lost 3 bases to trimming and J lost 2 bases; unmatched junction nucleotides: 5. In germline, CDR1 is SGHRS, CDR2 YFSETQ. This CDR3 has 16 amino acids. DNA of the CDR3: TGCGCCAGCAGCTCCGGGACAGGGGGAGTCACAGATACGCAGTATTTT. This codes for CASSSGTGGVTDTQYF.

V and J are TRBV27 and TRBJ2-2, with 9 bases lining up with TRBD2. With 3 bases clipped from V and 4 bases from J, the junction kept 12 bases outside the gene matches. This CDR3 contains 18 residues. Germline CDR1 reads MNHEY; CDR2 reads SMNVEV (reference sequence). The CDR3: CASSFSEGTSRFTGELFF. Written as DNA, the CDR3 is TGTGCCAGCAGTTTCTCCGAGGGGACTAGCCGGTTCACCGGGGAGCTGTTTTTT.

The chain is built from TRBV28 and TRBJ1-3; 8 bases line up with TRBD1. CDR1 MDHEN and CDR2 SYDVKM come from the germline V gene. The trim removed 5 bases at V and 1 base at J, leaving 7 bases unmatched. CDR3 length: 16 amino acids. The CDR3 loop is CASSRRQGHSGNTIYF. In nucleotides, the CDR3 is TGTGCCAGCAGTAGACGACAGGGGCATTCTGGAAACACCATATATTTT.

This clone was seen a handful of times. The chain joins TRBV5-4 to TRBJ1-1, with no clear D. The germline gives CDR1 SGHNT, CDR2 YYREEE (reference sequence). V lost 0 bases and J lost 7, with 10 bases in between. The CDR3 has 13 residues. The CDR3, as DNA: TGTGCCAGCAGCTTGGCCCTCGGTAATGAAGCTTTCTTT. This codes for CASSLALGNEAFF.

The V and J genes are TRBV19 and TRBJ1-5; TRBD1 matches 9 bases. CDR1 LNHDA and CDR2 SQIVND come from the germline V gene (reference sequence). Trimming cost V 6 bases and J 7 bases; bases outside gene matches: 4. This CDR3 comprises 13 residues. The CDR3 here is CASRQGAGQPQHF. For the CDR3, the DNA is TGTGCCAGTAGACAGGGGGCTGGGCAGCCCCAGCATTTT. The complete variable domain, with remaining parts taken from reference TRBV19 and TRBJ1-5, reads DGGITQSPKYLFRKEGQNVTLSCEQNLNHDAMYWYRQDPGQGLRLIYYSQIVNDFQKGDIAEGYSVSREKKESFPLTVTSAQKNPTAFYLCASRQGAGQPQHFGDGTRLSIL.

The chain employs TRBV2 and TRBJ1-1; 8 bases are shared with TRBD1. CDR3 length equals 16 residues. Germline values: CDR1 SNHLY, CDR2 FYNNEI. Trimming cost V 1 base and J 1 base; bases outside gene matches: 5. The CDR3, as DNA: TGTGCCAGCAGTGAAGTTAGGACAGGGCGGAACACTGAAGCTTTCTTT. Its translation: CASSEVRTGRNTEAFF.

The V and J genes are TRBV5-6 and TRBJ2-7; no reliable D call. The CDR3 contains 15 residues. Germline lookup yields CDR1 SGHDT and CDR2 YYEEEE. Trimming took 0 bases from V and 1 from J, leaving 11 bases between them. CDR3: CASSLGMSASYEQYF. In DNA form, the CDR3 reads TGTGCCAGCAGCTTGGGCATGAGCGCATCCTACGAGCAGTACTTC.

This clone was found a few times. The J gene is TRBJ2-5, the V gene TRBV30; D call uncertain. CDR3 length: 11 residues. CDR1 is GTSNPN, CDR2 SVGIG, per germline (reference sequence). Trimming stripped 3 bases from V and 8 bases from J, with 10 bases between. DNA for the CDR3: TGTGCCTGGAGGCTTTCCAGAACCCAGTACTTC. Translating it yields CAWRLSRTQYF.

This rearrangement joins TRBV6-6 to TRBJ1-5; 8 bases are a match to TRBD1. From germline, CDR1 is MNHNY and CDR2 SVGAGI (reference sequence). The CDR3 totals 14 residues. Trimming removed 10 bases from V and 4 bases from J; junction bases left unmatched: 9. This chain's CDR3 is CATQDRAPNQPQHF. Written as DNA, the CDR3 is TGTGCCACCCAGGACAGGGCTCCGAATCAGCCCCAGCATTTT.

V and J are TRBV18 and TRBJ2-7, with 7 bases aligning to TRBD1. This CDR3 contains 13 residues. Germline lookup yields CDR1 KGHSH and CDR2 LQKENI. Unmatched junction bases numbered 5, after V lost 4 bases and J lost 5 bases. As DNA, the CDR3 is TGTGCCAGCTCACTGGACAGGAGGAACGAGCAGTACTTC. Protein sequence: CASSLDRRNEQYF.

This clone was counted a single time. This chain uses TRBV14 with TRBJ2-3; 15 bases are shared with TRBD2. V dropped 5 bases and J dropped 6; count of bases not matched to a gene: 6. Germline assignment: CDR1 SGHDN and CDR2 FVKESK. The CDR3 length is 16 residues. The CDR3 is CASSSGLAGGTDTQYF. CDR3 in DNA: TGTGCCAGCAGCTCCGGACTAGCGGGGGGGACCGATACGCAGTATTTT.

This chain links TRBV11-2 with TRBJ1-2; TRBD1 is a possible D gene (5 bases). The length of the CDR3 is 19 residues. CDR1 SGHAT and CDR2 FQNNGV come from the germline V gene. Trimming took 3 bases from V and 3 from J, leaving 26 bases between them. CDR3: CASSLFFGGETGTHYGYTF. CDR3 nucleotide sequence: TGTGCCAGCAGCTTGTTTTTCGGGGGGGAGACCGGGACCCACTATGGCTACACCTTC.

CDR3 amino acids: CASSSRGGTEAFF. The CDR3, as DNA: TGTGCCAGCAGCTCCCGGGGTGGCACTGAAGCTTTCTTT. The chain carries TRBV7-2 and TRBJ1-1; D unclear. CDR3 length: 13 amino acids. Looked up from germline, CDR1 is SGHTA and CDR2 is FQGNSA. Between the trimmed V and J ends, which lost 4 bases and 4 bases, there was a span of 10 bases.

This clone was observed a handful of times. The chain uses TRBV7-2 and TRBJ2-1, with D perhaps TRBD2 (6 bases). CDR3 length equals 14 residues. Trimming left V 5 bases short and J 4 bases short, with 12 bases between. The V gene's germline CDR1 is SGHTA and CDR2 FQGNSA. The CDR3 DNA reads TGTGCCAGCAGCCGGAGGGGAGAGTACAATGAGCAGTTCTTC. This translates into CASSRRGEYNEQFF.

This chain links TRBV10-2 with TRBJ2-7; 9 positions match TRBD2. Germline CDR1 reads WSHSY; CDR2 reads SAAADI. This CDR3 has 15 amino acids. V lost 9 bases to trimming and J lost 7 bases; unmatched junction nucleotides: 16. The CDR3 DNA reads TGCGCCAGTCGCCTTAAGGCGGGGGGGCCTAGGGAGCAGTACTTC. Its protein product is CASRLKAGGPREQYF.

The chain has TRBV18 and TRBJ1-2; 8 bases align to TRBD1. The V and J ends lost 6 bases and 2 bases, in that order; junction bases with no gene match: 5. Germline V lookup: CDR1 KGHSH, CDR2 LQKENI. This CDR3 is built from 14 residues. The CDR3 nucleotides are TGTGCCAGCTCCCGGACAGGGCTGAACTATGGCTACACCTTC. Protein product: CASSRTGLNYGYTF.

This sequence joins TRBV29-1 and TRBJ2-3; 8 nucleotides match TRBD1. Trimming cost V 4 bases and J 2 bases; bases outside gene matches: 5. Germline CDR1 is SQVTM and CDR2 is ANQGSEA. The CDR3 contains 14 residues. CDR3 sequence reads: CSVGDRGPTDTQYF. CDR3 DNA sequence: TGCAGCGTTGGAGACAGGGGACCCACAGATACGCAGTATTTT.

The sample holds a few counts of this clone. The same CDR3 is also encoded by other DNA sequences in this sample. The chain couples TRBV7-9 to TRBJ1-2; D uncertain. Germline V gives CDR1 SEHNR, CDR2 FQNEAQ (reference sequence). Trimming stripped 5 bases from V and 2 bases from J, with 9 bases between. The CDR3 consists of 13 residues. DNA for the CDR3: TGTGCCAGCAGCCCGTCGGGGAACTATGGCTACACCTTC. It translates to CASSPSGNYGYTF. The full variable domain, completed using reference TRBV7-9 and TRBJ1-2, is DTGVSQNPRHKITKRGQNVTFRCDPISEHNRLYWYRQTLGQGPEFLTYFQNEAQLEKSRLLSDRFSAERPKGSFSTLEIQRTEQGDSAMYLCASSPSGNYGYTFGSGTRLTVV.

The chain is built from TRBV7-2 and TRBJ1-2; perhaps TRBD1 as D (6 bases). The CDR3 totals 15 residues. Trimming left V 8 bases short and J 4 bases short, with 20 bases between. Germline CDR1 and CDR2: SGHTA and FQGNSA. The CDR3 spells CASGRGGIALYGYTF. Here the CDR3 DNA reads TGTGCCAGCGGCCGGGGGGGCATAGCCCTCTATGGCTACACCTTC.

J is TRBJ1-1 and V is TRBV7-2, with D unclear. The ends were cut back, 5 bases at V and 9 bases at J, with 16 bases in the middle. This CDR3 has 13 residues. Germline CDR1 is SGHTA and CDR2 is FQGNSA. The CDR3 DNA sequence: TGTGCCAGCAGCCTCGGAAGCAACTACCAAGCTTTCTTT. Amino acids: CASSLGSNYQAFF.

The chain combines TRBV19 with TRBJ2-7; 9 nucleotides line up with TRBD1. V was pared by 9 bases and J by 3 bases, with 9 bases of the junction left unmatched. The germline V gene encodes CDR1 LNHDA and CDR2 SQIVND (reference sequence). CDR3 length: 14 amino acids. This chain's CDR3 is CASKTGTGFYEQYF. The CDR3 bases are TGTGCCAGCAAGACCGGGACAGGGTTCTACGAGCAGTACTTC.

J is TRBJ2-1 and V is TRBV9, with D possibly being TRBD2 (5 bases). This CDR3 spans 15 amino acids. Germline V gene lookup returns CDR1 SGDLS and CDR2 YYNGEE. Trimming removed 0 bases from V and 4 bases from J, with 11 bases in between. This CDR3 is CASSVDLGEYNEQFF. CDR3 DNA sequence: TGTGCCAGCAGCGTAGACCTCGGGGAATACAATGAGCAGTTCTTC.

The rearrangement links TRBV10-2 to TRBJ2-3; 8 bases fit TRBD1. Germline CDR1 reads WSHSY; CDR2 reads SAAADI. Trimming took 4 bases from V and 5 from J; bases not matched to a gene: 8. The CDR3 has 15 residues. The CDR3 DNA sequence: TGCGCCAGCAGTGCCGGACAGGGACGGAGAGATACGCAGTATTTT. Residues: CASSAGQGRRDTQYF.